What follows are 9 T cell receptor beta chains derived from one specimen sequenced in a study of cytomegalovirus exposure and HLA in healthy donors. A multiplex PCR was run with 60 Vbeta primers and 13 Jbeta primers. Assay: immunoSEQ multiplex PCR; the TCRdb copy retains only in-frame clones and omits some. This repertoire shows 150,000 or so clones, about 80% found once; its top ten account for roughly 13%. Sequenced sample: PBMCs. The receptors were sampled from a man aged 50 to 59 in good health and CMV-seropositive.

The J gene is TRBJ1-2, the V gene TRBV6-5, with TRBD1 matching 9 bases. The CDR3 length is 15 residues. V gave up 4 bases and J gave up 7 bases; unmatched junction bases: 10. The germline CDR1 and CDR2 sequences are MNHEY and SVGAGI. The CDR3 reads CASSWIRQGGSGYTF. CDR3 coding DNA: TGTGCCAGCAGTTGGATAAGACAGGGGGGTTCTGGCTACACCTTC.

The genes are TRBV7-9 and TRBJ2-5; D possibly corresponds to TRBD2 (5 bases). Germline V gene lookup returns CDR1 SEHNR and CDR2 FQNEAQ (reference sequence). The CDR3 runs 15 residues. V lost 1 base to trimming and J lost 2 bases, with 11 bases between them. For the CDR3, the DNA is TGTGCCAGCAGCTTAGGGGGAGCGGTACAAGAGACCCAGTACTTC. Encoded protein: CASSLGGAVQETQYF.

V and J are TRBV6-5 and TRBJ2-2, with D maybe TRBD2 (6 bases). CDR3 size: 15 residues. Germline assignment: CDR1 MNHEY and CDR2 SVGAGI. Trimming stripped 6 bases from V and 6 bases from J, with 17 bases between. The CDR3 DNA reads as TGTGCCAGCAGCCCGAGGTTGGAGCGGGCCGGGGAGCTGTTTTTT. Translating it yields CASSPRLERAGELFF.

This clone occurred once. The chain recombines TRBV25-1 with TRBJ2-3; 7 bases fit TRBD1. Germline V lookup: CDR1 MGHDK, CDR2 SYGVNS. The ends lost 1 base at V and 3 bases at J; junction bases unmatched: 7. The CDR3 has 16 amino acids. The CDR3 here is CASSESPGGDTDTQYF. The CDR3 coding sequence is TGTGCCAGCAGTGAATCCCCAGGGGGTGATACAGATACGCAGTATTTT.

The chain links TRBV4-2 to TRBJ2-1, with 11 bases identical to TRBD2. The CDR3 is 16 amino acids. Germline values: CDR1 LGHNA, CDR2 YNFKEQ. With V trimmed by 1 base and J by 6 bases, 5 bases remained unmatched. CDR3 coding DNA: TGTGCCAGCAGCCAAGCAACTAGCGGGGGATTCAATGAGCAGTTCTTC. Translated, it gives CASSQATSGGFNEQFF.

V gene TRBV19 combines with J gene TRBJ1-5; weak D call: TRBD1 (6 bases). Germline CDR1 reads LNHDA; CDR2 reads SQIVND (reference sequence). Trimming stripped 5 bases from V and 1 base from J, with 9 bases between. The CDR3 runs to 14 residues. The CDR3 region is CASSARGSNQPQHF. Written as DNA, the CDR3 is TGTGCCAGTAGTGCCAGGGGAAGCAATCAGCCCCAGCATTTT.

The chain is built from TRBV19 and TRBJ2-1; D not certain. In germline, CDR1 is LNHDA, CDR2 SQIVND (reference sequence). The CDR3 sequence is 14 residues long. V was shortened by 6 bases and J by 2 bases, with 11 bases between the two germline ends. This chain's CDR3 is CASSSTPTYNEQFF. As DNA, the CDR3 is TGTGCCAGTAGCTCGACACCAACCTACAATGAGCAGTTCTTC.

The chain couples TRBV4-3 to TRBJ2-2; 7 nucleotides match TRBD1. The V gene end was trimmed by 2 bases and the J gene end by 4 bases; junction bases not matched to a gene: 7. CDR1 and CDR2 from the germline V gene are LGHNA and YSLEER. The CDR3 runs to 16 residues. CDR3 protein: CASSQNSGQTTGELFF. DNA for the CDR3: TGCGCCAGCAGCCAAAATTCGGGACAGACCACCGGGGAGCTGTTTTTT.

The V gene is TRBV13, the J gene TRBJ1-2, with D maybe TRBD1 (6 bases). The CDR3 runs 16 residues. Per germline, CDR1 PRHDT and CDR2 FYEKMQ (reference sequence). V was trimmed by 0 bases and J by 6 bases, leaving 17 bases between them. CDR3 protein: CASSLGYGGTLDGYTF. CDR3 coding DNA: TGTGCCAGCAGCTTAGGATACGGGGGGACACTTGATGGCTACACCTTC.